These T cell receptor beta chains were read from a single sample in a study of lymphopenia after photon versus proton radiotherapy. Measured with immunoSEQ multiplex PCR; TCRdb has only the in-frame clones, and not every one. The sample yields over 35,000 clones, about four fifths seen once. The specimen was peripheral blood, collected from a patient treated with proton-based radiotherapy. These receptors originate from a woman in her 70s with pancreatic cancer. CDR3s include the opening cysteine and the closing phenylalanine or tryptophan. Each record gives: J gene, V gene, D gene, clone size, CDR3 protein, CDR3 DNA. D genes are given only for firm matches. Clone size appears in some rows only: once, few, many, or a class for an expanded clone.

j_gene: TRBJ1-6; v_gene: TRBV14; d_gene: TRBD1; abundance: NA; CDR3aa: CASSIGQGSPLHF; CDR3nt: TGTGCCAGCAGCATAGGACAGGGTTCACCCCTCCACTTT
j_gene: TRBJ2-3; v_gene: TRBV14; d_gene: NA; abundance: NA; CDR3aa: CASSQASWYTDTQYF; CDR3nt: TGTGCCAGCAGCCAAGCCTCATGGTACACAGATACGCAGTATTTT
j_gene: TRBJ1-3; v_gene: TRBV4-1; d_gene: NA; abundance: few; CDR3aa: CASSKRTENSGNTIYF; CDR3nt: TGCGCCAGCAGCAAACGGACAGAAAACTCTGGAAACACCATATATTTT
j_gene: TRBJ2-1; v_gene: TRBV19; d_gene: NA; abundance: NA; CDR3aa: CATTRDRVTSGDYNEQFF; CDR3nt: TGTGCCACTACCAGGGACAGGGTGACTAGCGGCGACTACAATGAGCAGTTCTTC
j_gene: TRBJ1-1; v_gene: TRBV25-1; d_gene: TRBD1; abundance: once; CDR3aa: CASSVTGVTEAFF; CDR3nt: TGTGCCAGCAGCGTTACAGGGGTTACTGAAGCTTTCTTT
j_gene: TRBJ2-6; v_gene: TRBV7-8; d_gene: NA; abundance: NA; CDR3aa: CASSLEARQSSGANVLTF; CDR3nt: TGTGCCAGCAGCTTAGAAGCGCGGCAGAGCTCTGGGGCCAACGTCCTGACTTTC
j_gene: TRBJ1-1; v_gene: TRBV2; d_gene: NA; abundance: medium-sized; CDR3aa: CASSEEENTEAFF; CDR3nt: TGTGCCAGCAGTGAAGAGGAGAACACTGAAGCTTTCTTT
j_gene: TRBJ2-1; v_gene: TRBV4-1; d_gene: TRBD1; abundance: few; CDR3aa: CASSQDPTGGYNEQFF; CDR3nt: TGCGCCAGCAGCCAAGATCCGACAGGGGGCTACAATGAGCAGTTCTTC
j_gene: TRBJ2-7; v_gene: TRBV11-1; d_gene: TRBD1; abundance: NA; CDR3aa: CASSVSRDRVYEQYF; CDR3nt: TGTGCCAGCAGCGTCAGCCGGGACAGGGTCTACGAGCAGTACTTC
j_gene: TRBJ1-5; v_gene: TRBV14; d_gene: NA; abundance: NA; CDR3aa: CASSRRTDSNQPQHF; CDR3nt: TGTGCCAGCAGCCGACGGACAGATAGCAATCAGCCCCAGCATTTT
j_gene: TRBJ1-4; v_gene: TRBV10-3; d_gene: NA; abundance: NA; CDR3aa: CAISAGRERTNEKLFF; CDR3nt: TGTGCCATCAGTGCGGGCAGGGAGAGGACTAATGAAAAACTGTTTTTT
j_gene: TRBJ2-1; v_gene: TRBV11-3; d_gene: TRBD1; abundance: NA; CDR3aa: CASSLEGSRGRFEQFF; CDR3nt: TGTGCCAGCAGCTTAGAAGGGAGCAGGGGGCGATTCGAGCAGTTCTTC
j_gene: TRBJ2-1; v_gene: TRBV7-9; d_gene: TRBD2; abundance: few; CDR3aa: CASSSVSGLAGYSYNEQFF; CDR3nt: TGTGCCAGCAGCTCCGTGTCGGGACTAGCGGGATACTCCTACAATGAGCAGTTCTTC
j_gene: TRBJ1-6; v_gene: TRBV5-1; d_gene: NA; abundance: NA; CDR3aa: CASSFYATGFASYNSPLHF; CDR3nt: TGCGCCAGCAGCTTTTACGCGACGGGATTTGCCTCCTATAATTCACCCCTCCACTTT
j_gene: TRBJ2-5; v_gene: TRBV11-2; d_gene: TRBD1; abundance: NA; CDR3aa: CASSQGAETQYF; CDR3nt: TGTGCCAGCAGCCAGGGGGCGGAGACCCAGTACTTC
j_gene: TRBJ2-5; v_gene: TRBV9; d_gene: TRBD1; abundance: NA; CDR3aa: CASSEPGGETQYF; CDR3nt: TGTGCCAGCAGCGAACCAGGGGGCGAGACCCAGTACTTC
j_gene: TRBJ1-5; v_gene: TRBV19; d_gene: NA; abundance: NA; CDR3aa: CASSTGTDSNQPQHF; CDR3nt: TGTGCCAGTAGTACCGGGACCGATAGCAATCAGCCCCAGCATTTT
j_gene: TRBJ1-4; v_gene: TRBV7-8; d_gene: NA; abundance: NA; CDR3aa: CASSLRRIPNEKLFF; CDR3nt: TGTGCCAGCAGCCTAAGACGGATCCCAAATGAAAAACTGTTTTTT
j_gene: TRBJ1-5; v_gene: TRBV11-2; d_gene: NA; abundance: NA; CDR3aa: CASSLRGFSNQPQHF; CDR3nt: TGTGCCAGCAGCTTACGCGGATTTAGCAATCAGCCCCAGCATTTT
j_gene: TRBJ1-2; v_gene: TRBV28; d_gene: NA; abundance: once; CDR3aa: CASTIANYGYTF; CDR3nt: TGTGCCAGTACGATAGCTAACTATGGCTACACCTTC
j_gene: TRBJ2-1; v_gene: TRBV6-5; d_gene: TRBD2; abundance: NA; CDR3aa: CASQGLAGYNEQFF; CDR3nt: TGTGCCAGCCAGGGACTAGCGGGATACAATGAGCAGTTCTTC
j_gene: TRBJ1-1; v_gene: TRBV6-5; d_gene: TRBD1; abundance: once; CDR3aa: CASSQTGVLNTEAFF; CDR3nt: TGTGCCAGCAGTCAGACAGGGGTTTTGAACACTGAAGCTTTCTTT
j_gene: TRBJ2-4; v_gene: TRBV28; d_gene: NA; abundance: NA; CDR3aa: CASSTPSAAIKDRNIQYF; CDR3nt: TGTGCCAGCAGTACCCCCTCGGCCGCTATAAAGGATAGAAACATTCAGTACTTC
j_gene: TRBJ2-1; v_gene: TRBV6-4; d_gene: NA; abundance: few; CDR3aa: CASSPLGGSYNEQFF; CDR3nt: TGTGCCAGCAGTCCCTTGGGGGGCTCCTACAATGAGCAGTTCTTC
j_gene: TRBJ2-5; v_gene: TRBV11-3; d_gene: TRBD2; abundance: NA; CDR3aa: CASSLEPLAGVGETQYF; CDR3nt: TGTGCCAGCAGCTTAGAACCCCTAGCGGGAGTGGGAGAGACCCAGTACTTC
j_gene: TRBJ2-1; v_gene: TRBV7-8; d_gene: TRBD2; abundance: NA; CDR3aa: CASSFSGGGQFF; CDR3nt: TGTGCCAGCAGCTTCAGCGGGGGCGGGCAGTTCTTC
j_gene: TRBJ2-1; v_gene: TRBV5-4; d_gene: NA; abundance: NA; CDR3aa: CASSLPSGTYNEQFF; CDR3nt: TGTGCCAGCAGCCTCCCCTCCGGAACCTACAATGAGCAGTTCTTC
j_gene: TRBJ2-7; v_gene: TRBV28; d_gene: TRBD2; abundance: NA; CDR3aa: CASRGASGSYEQYF; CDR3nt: TGTGCCAGCAGGGGGGCTAGCGGGAGCTACGAGCAGTACTTC